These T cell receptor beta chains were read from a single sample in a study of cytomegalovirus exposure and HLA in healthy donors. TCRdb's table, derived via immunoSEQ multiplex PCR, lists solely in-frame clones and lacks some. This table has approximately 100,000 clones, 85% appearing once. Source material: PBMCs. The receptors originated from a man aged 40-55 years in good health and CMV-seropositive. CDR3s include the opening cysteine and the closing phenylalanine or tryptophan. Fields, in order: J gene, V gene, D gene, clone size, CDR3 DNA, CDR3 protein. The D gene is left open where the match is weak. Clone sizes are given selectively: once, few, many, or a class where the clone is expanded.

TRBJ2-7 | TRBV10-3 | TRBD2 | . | TGTGCCATCAGTGAGGCGGGGGGGAGCCAATACGAGCAGTACTTC | CAISEAGGSQYEQYF
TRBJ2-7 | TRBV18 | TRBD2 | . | TGTGCCAGCTCACCACAGGCTAGCGGGGCCTACGAGCAGTACTTC | CASSPQASGAYEQYF
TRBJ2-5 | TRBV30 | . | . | TGTGCCTGGAAAGCTCTCAGGAACCAAGAGACCCAGTACTTC | CAWKALRNQETQYF
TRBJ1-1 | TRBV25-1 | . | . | TGTGCGGTCAGGGAGGGCACTGAAGCTTTCTTT | CAVREGTEAFF
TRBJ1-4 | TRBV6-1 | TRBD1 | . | TGTGCCAGCAGTGCGACAGGGAATAATGAAAAACTGTTTTTT | CASSATGNNEKLFF
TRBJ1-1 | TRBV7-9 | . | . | TGTGCCAGCAGCCCGCAACAGGGGAACACTGAAGCTTTCTTT | CASSPQQGNTEAFF
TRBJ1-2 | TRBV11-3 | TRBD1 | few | TGTGCCAGCAGCGCGGAGGGGGCTCATGGCTACACCTTC | CASSAEGAHGYTF
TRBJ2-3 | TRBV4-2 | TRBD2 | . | TGTGCCAGCAGCCAGATGACTAGCGGGGCGGGGGATACGCAGTATTTT | CASSQMTSGAGDTQYF
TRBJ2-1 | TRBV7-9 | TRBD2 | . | TGTTCCAGCAGCTCGAGTACTAGCGGGGGGATTCTTTCCTACAATGAGCAGTTCTTC | CSSSSSTSGGILSYNEQFF
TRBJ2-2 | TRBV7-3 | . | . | TGTGCCAGCAGCCCTAAATTAGGGGACATGAACACCGGGGAGCTGTTTTTT | CASSPKLGDMNTGELFF
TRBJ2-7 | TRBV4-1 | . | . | TGCGCCAGCAGCCGATTAGTTAGTAGCAGAGATGAGCAGTACTTC | CASSRLVSSRDEQYF
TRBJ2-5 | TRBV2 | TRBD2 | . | TGTGCCAGCAGTGAGCCTAGCGGGGGCCCCAAGACCCAGTACTTC | CASSEPSGGPKTQYF